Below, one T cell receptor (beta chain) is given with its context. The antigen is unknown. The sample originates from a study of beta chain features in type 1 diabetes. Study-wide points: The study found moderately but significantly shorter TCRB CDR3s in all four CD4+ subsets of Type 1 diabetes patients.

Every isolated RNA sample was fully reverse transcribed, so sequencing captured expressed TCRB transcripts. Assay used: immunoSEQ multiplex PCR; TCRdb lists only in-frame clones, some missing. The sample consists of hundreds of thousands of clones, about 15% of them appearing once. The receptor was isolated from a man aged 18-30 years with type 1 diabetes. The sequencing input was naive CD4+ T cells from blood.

The CDR3 DNA follows: TGTGCCAGCAGTCTCCCACAGGGTGGTGTCGAGACCCAGTACTTC. Amino acid sequence: CASSLPQGGVETQYF. The chain joins TRBV28 to TRBJ2-5; maybe TRBD1 (6 bases). V was pared by 5 bases and J by 5 bases, with 18 bases between. The CDR3 loop spans 15 amino acids. CDR1 is MDHEN, CDR2 SYDVKM, per germline.